This TCR beta chain was sequenced for a study of blood T cell repertoires in COVID-19. Looking at the study overall: There were acute and convalescent COVID-19 samples, and they came from the United States, Italy and Spain. PBMCs, B-cell-depleted T cells, or T cells provided the cDNA or gDNA that made up the material.

As originally analysed: Estimation of nucleated cell counts relied on the amplification of reference gene primers. This table comes from immunoSEQ multiplex PCR, and its TCRdb copy is limited to in-frame clones, with some not included. The V and J calls and the clone size are those of that table, but D and trimming were determined from the DNA. Counted here are roughly 90,000 clones, 70% to 90% occurring once; the ten biggest clones make up 9.5% to 15%. Trimming removed 1 base from V and 2 bases from J; junction bases left unmatched: 5. CDR1 and CDR2 from the germline V gene are SGHTA and FQGNSA. The length of the CDR3 is 16 residues.

The sequencing sample was made of peripheral blood. The rearrangement links TRBV7-2 to TRBJ2-3, with 8 positions matching TRBD1. This TCR came from a human donor in a cohort sampled during active COVID-19. The CDR3 spells CASSLGGQGFTDTQYF. CDR3 DNA sequence: TGTGCCAGCAGCTTAGGAGGACAGGGATTCACAGATACGCAGTATTTT.